This T cell receptor beta chain was captured by sequencing in a study of OX40 agonist ivuxolimab in advanced cancers. Overall study findings and caveats: Clones of CD4+ and CD8+ blood T cells grew by week 6 at doses of 0.1 to 3.0 mg/kg.

A remark on this clone: What it recognizes is unknown.

The CDR3 extends over 14 amino acids. Germline V gene sequence: CDR1 SQVTM, CDR2 ANQGSEA. V was clipped by 4 bases and J by 4 bases; unmatched bases: 8. Generated by immunoSEQ multiplex PCR, the TCRdb table keeps only in-frame clones and is missing some. The sample holds under 85,000 clones, 85% to 90% seen once. The sample here was CD4+ or CD8+ T cells sorted from blood, taken in a trial of the OX40 agonist ivuxolimab. This rearrangement joins TRBV29-1 to TRBJ2-7; 9 nucleotides align to TRBD1. The sequence was obtained from an adult with an advanced solid tumor such as melanoma, head and neck, liver or kidney cancer. The CDR3 here is CSVVRTGAGYEQYF. In DNA, the CDR3 is TGCAGCGTTGTTCGGACAGGGGCGGGGTACGAGCAGTACTTC.